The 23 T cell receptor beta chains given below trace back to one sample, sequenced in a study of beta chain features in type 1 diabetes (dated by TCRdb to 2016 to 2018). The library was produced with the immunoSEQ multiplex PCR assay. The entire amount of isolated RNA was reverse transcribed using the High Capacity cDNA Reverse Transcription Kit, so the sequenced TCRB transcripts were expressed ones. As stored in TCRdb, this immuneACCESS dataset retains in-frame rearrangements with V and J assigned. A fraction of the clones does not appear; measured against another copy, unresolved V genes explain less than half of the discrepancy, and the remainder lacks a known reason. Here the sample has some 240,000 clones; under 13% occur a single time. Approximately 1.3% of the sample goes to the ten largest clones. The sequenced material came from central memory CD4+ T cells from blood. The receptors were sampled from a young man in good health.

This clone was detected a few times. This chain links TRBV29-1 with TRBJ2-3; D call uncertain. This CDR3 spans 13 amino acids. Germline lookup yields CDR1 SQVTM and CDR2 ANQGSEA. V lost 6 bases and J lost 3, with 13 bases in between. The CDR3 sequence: CSVGGGETDTQYF. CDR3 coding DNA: TGCAGCGTCGGCGGTGGGGAAACAGATACGCAGTATTTT.

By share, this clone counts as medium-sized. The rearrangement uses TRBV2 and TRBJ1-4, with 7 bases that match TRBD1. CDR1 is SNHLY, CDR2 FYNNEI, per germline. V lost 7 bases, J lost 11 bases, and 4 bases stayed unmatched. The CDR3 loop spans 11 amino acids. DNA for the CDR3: TGTGCCAGCACCACGACAGGGAAACTGTTTTTT. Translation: CASTTTGKLFF. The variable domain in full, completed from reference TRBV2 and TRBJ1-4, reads EPEVTQTPSHQVTQMGQEVILRCVPISNHLYFYWYRQILGQKVEFLVSFYNNEISEKSEIFDDQFSVERPDGSNFTLKIRSTKLEDSAMYFCASTTTGKLFFGSGTQLSVL.

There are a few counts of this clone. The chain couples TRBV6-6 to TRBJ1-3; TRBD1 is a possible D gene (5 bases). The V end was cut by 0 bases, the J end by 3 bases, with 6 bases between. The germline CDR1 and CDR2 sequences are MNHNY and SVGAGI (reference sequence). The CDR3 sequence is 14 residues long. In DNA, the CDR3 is TGTGCCAGCAGTTACTCCGGGGGTGGAAACACCATATATTTT. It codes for CASSYSGGGNTIYF.

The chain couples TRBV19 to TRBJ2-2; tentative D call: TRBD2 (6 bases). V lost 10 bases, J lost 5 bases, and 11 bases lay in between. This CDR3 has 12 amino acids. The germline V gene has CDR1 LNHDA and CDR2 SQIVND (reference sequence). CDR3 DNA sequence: TGTGCCACAGAACGGGGGACCGGGGAGCTGTTTTTT. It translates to CATERGTGELFF.

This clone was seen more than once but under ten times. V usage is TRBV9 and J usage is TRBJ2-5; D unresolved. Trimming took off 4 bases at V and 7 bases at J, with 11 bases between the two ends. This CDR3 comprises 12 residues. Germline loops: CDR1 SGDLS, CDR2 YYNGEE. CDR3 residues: CASSPVFGTQYF. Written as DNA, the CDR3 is TGTGCCAGCAGCCCAGTCTTCGGGACCCAGTACTTC.

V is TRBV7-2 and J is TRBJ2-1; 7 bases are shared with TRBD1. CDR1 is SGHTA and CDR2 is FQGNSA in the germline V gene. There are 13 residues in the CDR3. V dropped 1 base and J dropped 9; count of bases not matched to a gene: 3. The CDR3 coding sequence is TGTGCCAGCAGCTTAGGGGGACAGCTTGAGCAGTTCTTC. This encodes CASSLGGQLEQFF.

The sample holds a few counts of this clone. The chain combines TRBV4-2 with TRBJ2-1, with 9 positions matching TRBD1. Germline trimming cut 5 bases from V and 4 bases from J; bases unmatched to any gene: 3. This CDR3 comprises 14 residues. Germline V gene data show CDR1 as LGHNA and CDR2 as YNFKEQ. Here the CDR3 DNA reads TGTGCCAGCAGCGGGGGACAGGGTTACAATGAGCAGTTCTTC. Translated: CASSGGQGYNEQFF.

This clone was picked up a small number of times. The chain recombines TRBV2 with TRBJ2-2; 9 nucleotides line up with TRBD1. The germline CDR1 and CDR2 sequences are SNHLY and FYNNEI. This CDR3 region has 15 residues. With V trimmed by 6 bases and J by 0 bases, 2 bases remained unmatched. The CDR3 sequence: CASRRQGANTGELFF. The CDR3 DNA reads TGTGCCAGCAGGCGACAGGGGGCGAACACCGGGGAGCTGTTTTTT.

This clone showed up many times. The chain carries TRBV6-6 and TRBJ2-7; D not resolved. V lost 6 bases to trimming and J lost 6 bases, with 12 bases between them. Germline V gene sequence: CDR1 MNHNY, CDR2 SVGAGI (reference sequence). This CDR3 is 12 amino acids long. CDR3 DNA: TGTGCCAGCAGCCCACTCGGCATCGAGCAGTACTTC. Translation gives CASSPLGIEQYF.

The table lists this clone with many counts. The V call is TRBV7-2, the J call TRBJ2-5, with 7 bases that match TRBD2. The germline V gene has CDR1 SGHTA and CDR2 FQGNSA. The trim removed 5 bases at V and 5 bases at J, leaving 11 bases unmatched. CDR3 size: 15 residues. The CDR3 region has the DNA TGTGCCAGCAGCCTCGATGGGACTACTTGGGAGACCCAGTACTTC. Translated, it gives CASSLDGTTWETQYF. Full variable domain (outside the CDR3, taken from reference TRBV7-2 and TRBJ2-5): GAGVSQSPSNKVTEKGKDVELRCDPISGHTALYWYRQSLGQGLEFLIYFQGNSAPDKSGLPSDRFSAERTGGSVSTLTIQRTQQEDSAVYLCASSLDGTTWETQYFGPGTRLLVL.

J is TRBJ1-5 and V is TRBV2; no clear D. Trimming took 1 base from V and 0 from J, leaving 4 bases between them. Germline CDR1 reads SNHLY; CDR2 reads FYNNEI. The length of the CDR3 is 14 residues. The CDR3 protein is CASSEVNSNQPQHF. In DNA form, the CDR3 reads TGTGCCAGCAGTGAAGTGAATAGCAATCAGCCCCAGCATTTT.

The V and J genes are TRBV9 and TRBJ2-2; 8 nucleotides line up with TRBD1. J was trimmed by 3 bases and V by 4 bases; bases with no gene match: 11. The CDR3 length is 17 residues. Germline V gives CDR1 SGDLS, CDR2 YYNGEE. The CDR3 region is CASSIRGQADDTGELFF. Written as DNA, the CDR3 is TGTGCCAGCAGCATACGGGGACAGGCCGATGACACCGGGGAGCTGTTTTTT.

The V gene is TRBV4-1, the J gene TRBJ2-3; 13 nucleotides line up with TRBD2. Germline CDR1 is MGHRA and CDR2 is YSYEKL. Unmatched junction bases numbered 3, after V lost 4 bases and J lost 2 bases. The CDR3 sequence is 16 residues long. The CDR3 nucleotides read TGCGCCAGCAGCCCACTAGCGGGAGGGCCCACAGATACGCAGTATTTT. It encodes CASSPLAGGPTDTQYF.

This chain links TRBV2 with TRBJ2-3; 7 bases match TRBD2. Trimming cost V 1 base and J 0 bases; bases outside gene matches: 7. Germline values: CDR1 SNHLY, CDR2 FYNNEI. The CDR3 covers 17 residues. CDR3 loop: CASSEDQRGPSTDTQYF. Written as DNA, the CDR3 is TGTGCCAGCAGTGAAGACCAGCGGGGACCTAGCACAGATACGCAGTATTTT.

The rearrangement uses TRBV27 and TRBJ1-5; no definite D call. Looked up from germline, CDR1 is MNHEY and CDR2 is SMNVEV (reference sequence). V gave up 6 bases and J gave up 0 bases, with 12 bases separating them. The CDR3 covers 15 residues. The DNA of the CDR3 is TGTGCCAGCAGGCCGGCGGGCGGTAGCAATCAGCCCCAGCATTTT. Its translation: CASRPAGGSNQPQHF.

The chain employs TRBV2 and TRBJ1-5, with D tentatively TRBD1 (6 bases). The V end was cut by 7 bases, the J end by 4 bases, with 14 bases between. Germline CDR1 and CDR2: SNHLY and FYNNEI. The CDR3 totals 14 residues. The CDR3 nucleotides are TGTGCCAGCACCGAAGGTCAGGGGAATCAGCCCCAGCATTTT. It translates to CASTEGQGNQPQHF. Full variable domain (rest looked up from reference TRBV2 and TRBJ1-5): EPEVTQTPSHQVTQMGQEVILRCVPISNHLYFYWYRQILGQKVEFLVSFYNNEISEKSEIFDDQFSVERPDGSNFTLKIRSTKLEDSAMYFCASTEGQGNQPQHFGDGTRLSIL.

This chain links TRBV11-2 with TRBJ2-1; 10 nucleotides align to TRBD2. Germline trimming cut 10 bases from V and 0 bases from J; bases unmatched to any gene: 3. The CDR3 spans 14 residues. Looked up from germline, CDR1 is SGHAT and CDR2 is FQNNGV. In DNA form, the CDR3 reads TGTGCCACTTCTAGCGGGAGCTCCTACAATGAGCAGTTCTTC. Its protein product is CATSSGSSYNEQFF.

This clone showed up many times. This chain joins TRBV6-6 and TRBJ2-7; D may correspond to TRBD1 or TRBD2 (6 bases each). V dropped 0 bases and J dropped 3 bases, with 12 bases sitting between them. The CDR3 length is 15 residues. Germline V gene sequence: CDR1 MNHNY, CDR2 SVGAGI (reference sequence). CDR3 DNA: TGTGCCAGCAGTTACTCCGGGGGCAGGGTCTACGAGCAGTACTTC. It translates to CASSYSGGRVYEQYF.

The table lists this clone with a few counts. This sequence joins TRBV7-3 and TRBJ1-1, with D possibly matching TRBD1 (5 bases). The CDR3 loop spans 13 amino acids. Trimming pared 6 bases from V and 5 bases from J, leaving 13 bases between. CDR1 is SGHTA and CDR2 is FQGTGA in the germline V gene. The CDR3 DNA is TGTGCCAGCAGGGGAGGGGCCGGGACTGAAGCTTTCTTT. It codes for CASRGGAGTEAFF.

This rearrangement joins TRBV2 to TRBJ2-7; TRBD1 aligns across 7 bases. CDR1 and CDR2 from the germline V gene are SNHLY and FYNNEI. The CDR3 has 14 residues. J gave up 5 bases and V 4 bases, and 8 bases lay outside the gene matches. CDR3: CASSGFDRDHEQYF. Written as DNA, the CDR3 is TGTGCCAGCAGTGGGTTTGACAGGGACCACGAGCAGTACTTC.

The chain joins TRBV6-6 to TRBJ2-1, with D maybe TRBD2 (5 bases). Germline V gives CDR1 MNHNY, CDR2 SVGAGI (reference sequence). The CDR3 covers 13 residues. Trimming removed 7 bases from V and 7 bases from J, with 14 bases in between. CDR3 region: CASTLTRENEQFF. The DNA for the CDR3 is TGTGCCAGCACCCTTACGAGGGAGAATGAGCAGTTCTTC.

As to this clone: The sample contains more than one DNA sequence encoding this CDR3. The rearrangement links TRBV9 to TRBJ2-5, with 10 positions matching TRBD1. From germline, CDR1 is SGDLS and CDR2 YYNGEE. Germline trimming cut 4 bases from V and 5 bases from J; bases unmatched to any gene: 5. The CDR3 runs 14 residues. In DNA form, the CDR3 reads TGTGCCAGCAGCCCCGGACAGGGGGGGGAGACCCAGTACTTC. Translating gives CASSPGQGGETQYF.

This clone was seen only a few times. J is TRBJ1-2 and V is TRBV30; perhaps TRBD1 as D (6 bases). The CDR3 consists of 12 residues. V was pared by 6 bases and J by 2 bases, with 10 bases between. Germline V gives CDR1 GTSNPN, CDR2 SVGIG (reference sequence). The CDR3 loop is CACQTGNYGYTF. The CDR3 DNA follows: TGTGCCTGCCAAACAGGGAACTATGGCTACACCTTC.